These 22 T cell receptor beta chains share one sample of origin, sequenced in a study of glioma-infiltrating T cells after dendritic cell vaccination. Sequenced by immunoSEQ multiplex PCR; TCRdb stores in-frame clones only, minus some. The sample yields tens of thousands of clones, roughly four fifths seen once. This material consisted of blood, taken before dendritic cell vaccination. The receptors here all came from a human donor with glioblastoma.

This chain joins TRBV19 and TRBJ2-7, with TRBD1 matching 11 bases. The CDR3 has 15 amino acids. Germline CDR1 reads LNHDA; CDR2 reads SQIVND (reference sequence). J lost 3 bases, V lost 5 bases, and 6 bases had no gene match. This chain's CDR3 is CASSPGQGANYEQYF. CDR3 in DNA: TGTGCCAGTAGTCCTGGACAGGGGGCGAACTACGAGCAGTACTTC. Full variable domain (outside the CDR3, taken from reference TRBV19 and TRBJ2-7): DGGITQSPKYLFRKEGQNVTLSCEQNLNHDAMYWYRQDPGQGLRLIYYSQIVNDFQKGDIAEGYSVSREKKESFPLTVTSAQKNPTAFYLCASSPGQGANYEQYFGPGTRLTVT.

This chain joins TRBV6-5 and TRBJ1-2, with 8 bases that match TRBD1. V trimming: 2 bases; J trimming: 2 bases; junction bases outside the gene matches: 1. CDR3 length: 14 amino acids. The germline V gene has CDR1 MNHEY and CDR2 SVGAGI. The CDR3 loop reads CASSYRTGNYGYTF. In nucleotides, the CDR3 is TGTGCCAGCAGTTACCGGACAGGGAACTATGGCTACACCTTC.

The chain uses TRBV6-1 and TRBJ1-5; 7 bases map to TRBD1. With 1 base clipped from V and 0 bases from J, the junction kept 6 bases outside the gene matches. CDR3 length equals 17 residues. CDR1 is MNHNS and CDR2 is SASEGT in the germline V gene. The CDR3 DNA reads TGTGCCAGCAGTGAAGTGGGGACAGCGTTTAGCAATCAGCCCCAGCATTTT. Its translation: CASSEVGTAFSNQPQHF.

The chain is built from TRBV5-1 and TRBJ2-1, with D tentatively TRBD1 (5 bases). The germline V gene encodes CDR1 SGHRS and CDR2 YFSETQ. CDR3 length: 13 amino acids. V was shortened by 4 bases and J by 5 bases, with 10 bases between the two germline ends. The CDR3 DNA sequence: TGCGCCAGCAGCGTAGACAGTAACAATGAGCAGTTCTTC. As protein: CASSVDSNNEQFF.

J is TRBJ1-5 and V is TRBV27; D perhaps matches TRBD1 (6 bases). This CDR3 contains 13 residues. With 6 bases removed from V and 5 bases from J, the gap between germline ends came to 11 bases. Germline V CDR1 and CDR2: MNHEY, SMNVEV (reference sequence). As DNA, the CDR3 is TGTGCCAGCAGACAGGGTCCCTATCAGCCCCAGCATTTT. Its translation is CASRQGPYQPQHF.

CDR3 region: CASSIRAGGFNQPQHF. CDR3 nucleotide sequence: TGTGCCAGTAGTATTCGAGCGGGGGGCTTCAATCAGCCCCAGCATTTT. The rearrangement links TRBV19 to TRBJ1-5, with TRBD1 as a possible D gene (6 bases). Per germline, CDR1 LNHDA and CDR2 SQIVND (reference sequence). Trimming took off 3 bases at V and 3 bases at J, with 15 bases between the two ends. The CDR3 has 16 amino acids.

The chain has TRBV7-9 and TRBJ2-1; tentatively, D is TRBD1 (6 bases). The germline V gene encodes CDR1 SEHNR and CDR2 FQNEAQ (reference sequence). The CDR3 runs to 12 residues. The germline V and J ends were trimmed by 5 bases and 9 bases, with 11 bases remaining between them. In nucleotides, the CDR3 is TGTGCCAGCAGCAGGACAGACAGTGAGCAGTTCTTC. Translating gives CASSRTDSEQFF.

This clone was counted only a few times. The V gene is TRBV7-9, the J gene TRBJ2-1, with 9 positions matching TRBD2. This CDR3 has 13 amino acids. V lost 5 bases, J lost 7 bases, and 3 bases stayed unmatched. Germline loops: CDR1 SEHNR, CDR2 FQNEAQ (reference sequence). The chain's CDR3 is CASSRAGGNEQFF. The CDR3 DNA sequence: TGTGCCAGCAGCAGGGCGGGGGGGAATGAGCAGTTCTTC. Looking up the rest from reference TRBV7-9 and TRBJ2-1 gives the full variable domain: DTGVSQNPRHKITKRGQNVTFRCDPISEHNRLYWYRQTLGQGPEFLTYFQNEAQLEKSRLLSDRFSAERPKGSFSTLEIQRTEQGDSAMYLCASSRAGGNEQFFGPGTRLTVL.

The chain uses TRBV15 and TRBJ2-2, with D perhaps matching TRBD2 (5 bases). V was cut by 6 bases and J by 1 base, with 9 bases left in between. Per the germline V gene, CDR1 is LNHNV and CDR2 is YYDKDF (reference sequence). The CDR3 is made up of 14 amino acids. The CDR3 bases are TGTGCCACCAGAATGGACTTGAACACCGGGGAGCTGTTTTTT. Its translation is CATRMDLNTGELFF.

The rearrangement links TRBV7-2 to TRBJ1-2; tentatively, D is TRBD1 (5 bases). The CDR3 spans 16 residues. V lost 5 bases and J 4 bases, leaving 20 bases between the germline ends. Germline V gene sequence: CDR1 SGHTA, CDR2 FQGNSA. The CDR3 here is CASSLEPGGGGYGYTF. The DNA of the CDR3 is TGTGCCAGCAGCCTCGAACCGGGGGGGGGAGGCTATGGCTACACCTTC.

The V call is TRBV29-1, the J call TRBJ1-5; no firm D call. Germline V gene lookup returns CDR1 SQVTM and CDR2 ANQGSEA. The V end was cut by 5 bases, the J end by 1 base, with 6 bases between. The CDR3 loop spans 12 amino acids. The CDR3 loop is CSVLESNQPQHF. As DNA, the CDR3 is TGCAGCGTTCTCGAGAGCAATCAGCCCCAGCATTTT.

This chain joins TRBV7-9 and TRBJ1-4; D gene unclear. Germline V gene sequence: CDR1 SEHNR, CDR2 FQNEAQ (reference sequence). V was clipped by 4 bases and J by 1 base, with 7 bases between them. The CDR3 covers 14 residues. The CDR3 DNA is TGTGCCAGCAGCTACCACTTAACTAATGAAAAACTGTTTTTT. Translating gives CASSYHLTNEKLFF.

The chain links TRBV5-1 to TRBJ2-3; a weak D match, TRBD2 (6 bases). The V end lost 4 bases, the J end lost 1 base, and 16 bases lay between the germline ends. Germline V gives CDR1 SGHRS, CDR2 YFSETQ. This CDR3 has 16 amino acids. Here the CDR3 reads CASSPGLRGGTDTQYF. Written as DNA, the CDR3 is TGCGCCAGCAGCCCGGGACTTCGAGGCGGCACAGATACGCAGTATTTT.

The chain employs TRBV7-9 and TRBJ2-2; TRBD2 is a possible D gene (5 bases). The CDR3 covers 16 residues. V was cut by 2 bases and J by 5 bases, with 15 bases left in between. Germline V gene sequence: CDR1 SEHNR, CDR2 FQNEAQ (reference sequence). CDR3 DNA sequence: TGTGCCAGCAGCTTATCATTGGCTAGCCCTACCGGGGAGCTGTTTTTT. This codes for CASSLSLASPTGELFF.

V and J are TRBV29-1 and TRBJ2-7; TRBD1 matches 7 bases. This CDR3 has 14 amino acids. Looked up from germline, CDR1 is SQVTM and CDR2 is ANQGSEA. The trim removed 2 bases at V and 3 bases at J, leaving 7 bases unmatched. The CDR3 DNA follows: TGCAGCGTTGAATATGGGACAGAGAGCTACGAGCAGTACTTC. Encoded protein: CSVEYGTESYEQYF.

This clone turned up a few times. V is TRBV10-3 and J is TRBJ2-5, with 8 bases lining up with TRBD1. V dropped 2 bases and J dropped 4; count of bases not matched to a gene: 3. The CDR3 contains 14 residues. Germline V gives CDR1 ENHRY, CDR2 SYGVKD. The CDR3 loop reads CAISEGQGRETQYF. Here the CDR3 DNA reads TGTGCCATCAGTGAGGGACAGGGTAGAGAGACCCAGTACTTC.

This chain connects TRBV6-1 to TRBJ2-7; the match to TRBD2 covers 11 bases. The trim removed 8 bases at V and 3 bases at J, leaving 9 bases unmatched. This CDR3 has 15 amino acids. Germline CDR1 and CDR2: MNHNS and SASEGT. The CDR3 coding sequence is TGTGCCAGCGGCCTCGGGACTAGCGGCTTCTACGAGCAGTACGTC. Translated: CASGLGTSGFYEQYV.

The chain couples TRBV14 to TRBJ2-6; 7 nucleotides line up with TRBD1. This CDR3 comprises 15 residues. CDR1 is SGHDN and CDR2 is FVKESK in the germline V gene. After removal of 5 bases from V and 2 bases from J, the junction contained 3 bases not matched to a gene. The CDR3 sequence is CASSVDRAGANVLTF. CDR3 coding DNA: TGTGCCAGCAGCGTCGACAGGGCTGGGGCCAACGTCCTGACTTTC.

In this sample, this clone turned up once. This chain uses TRBV28 with TRBJ2-2; D remains unclear. Trimming removed 6 bases at V and 4 bases at J, with 3 bases between. The CDR3 covers 11 residues. Looked up from germline, CDR1 is MDHEN and CDR2 is SYDVKM. The CDR3 DNA is TGTGCCAGCAGCTCCACCGGGGAGCTGTTTTTT. Encoded protein: CASSSTGELFF.

CDR3 DNA sequence: TGTGCCAGCAGTTCTACCGGGACAGGGTTGGGAAAACTGTTTTTT. Its translation is CASSSTGTGLGKLFF. The V gene is TRBV28, the J gene TRBJ1-4; 9 nucleotides line up with TRBD1. CDR1 MDHEN and CDR2 SYDVKM come from the germline V gene. This CDR3 region has 15 residues. V shed 4 bases, J shed 10 bases, and the junction held 10 bases outside the gene matches.

The chain links TRBV7-9 to TRBJ2-7, with TRBD1 matching over 9 bases. Germline values: CDR1 SEHNR, CDR2 FQNEAQ (reference sequence). This CDR3 spans 16 amino acids. J was trimmed by 2 bases and V by 1 base; bases with no gene match: 6. In DNA, the CDR3 is TGTGCCAGCAGCTTAGGAACCGGGACAGGGACCTACGAGCAGTACTTC. Its protein is CASSLGTGTGTYEQYF. The full variable domain, its missing parts supplied by reference TRBV7-9 and TRBJ2-7, is DTGVSQNPRHKITKRGQNVTFRCDPISEHNRLYWYRQTLGQGPEFLTYFQNEAQLEKSRLLSDRFSAERPKGSFSTLEIQRTEQGDSAMYLCASSLGTGTGTYEQYFGPGTRLTVT.

The V and J genes are TRBV10-3 and TRBJ1-2; 8 positions match TRBD1. The CDR3 spans 13 residues. CDR1 is ENHRY, CDR2 SYGVKD, per germline. V lost 5 bases, J lost 6 bases, and 5 bases stayed unmatched. The CDR3: CAISRQGWDGYTF. CDR3 DNA sequence: TGTGCCATCAGTAGACAGGGGTGGGATGGCTACACCTTC.